These 31 T cell receptor beta chains were sequenced from one sample in a study of Ad26.COV2.S vaccination and SARS-CoV-2 variants. This sample's treatment: some 20 received Ad26.COV2.S at low or high dose, single or two shots; roughly 5 received placebo; per-sample allocation not given. The study sampled participants on day 63 after the first vaccine or placebo injection. The method was immunoSEQ multiplex PCR; TCRdb's version includes in-frame clones alone and lacks a portion of them. The data hold 300,000 to 400,000 clones, with around four fifths observed a single time. The input for sequencing was peripheral blood, taken in a trial of Ad26.COV2.S vaccine versus placebo. These TCRs come from a person between 18 and 59 years old who received the Ad26.COV2.S COVID-19 vaccine or a placebo.

V usage is TRBV5-4 and J usage is TRBJ1-5; TRBD1 is a possible D gene (5 bases). This CDR3 is 15 amino acids long. Trimming removed 0 bases at V and 4 bases at J, with 11 bases between. Germline V gives CDR1 SGHNT, CDR2 YYREEE (reference sequence). This CDR3 reads CASSLGEGLNQPQHF. The CDR3 DNA reads as TGTGCCAGCAGCTTGGGAGAGGGGCTAAATCAGCCCCAGCATTTT.

The chain carries TRBV7-9 and TRBJ2-5; unclear D gene. Trimming cost V 4 bases and J 2 bases, with 11 bases left between them. The CDR3 consists of 14 residues. CDR1 is SEHNR and CDR2 is FQNEAQ in the germline V gene (reference sequence). CDR3: CASSSNWGQETQYF. CDR3 bases: TGTGCCAGCAGCTCGAACTGGGGTCAAGAGACCCAGTACTTC.

This chain joins TRBV5-4 and TRBJ1-3; D is unclear. Trimming took off 1 base at V and 4 bases at J, with 9 bases between the two ends. Germline V CDR1 and CDR2: SGHNT, YYREEE (reference sequence). The CDR3 is 14 amino acids. This CDR3 reads CASSLPGWGNTIYF. The CDR3 DNA sequence: TGTGCCAGCAGCTTGCCGGGGTGGGGAAACACCATATATTTT.

This clone has just one count. The chain links TRBV28 to TRBJ1-1; D not certain. Trimming shortened V by 5 bases and J by 3 bases, and 19 bases separated the two germline ends. The CDR3 extends over 16 amino acids. Germline V gene sequence: CDR1 MDHEN, CDR2 SYDVKM. CDR3 amino acids: CASSPTSATPYTEAFF. The CDR3 DNA reads as TGTGCCAGCAGTCCAACTTCCGCAACACCTTACACTGAAGCTTTCTTT.

The J gene is TRBJ1-2, the V gene TRBV7-2, with 11 bases identical to TRBD1. Trimming cost V 5 bases and J 5 bases; bases outside gene matches: 4. Germline V gene data show CDR1 as SGHTA and CDR2 as FQGNSA. The CDR3 extends over 14 amino acids. The CDR3 reads CASSLGQGAYGYTF. The DNA for the CDR3 is TGTGCCAGCAGCCTAGGACAGGGGGCTTATGGCTACACCTTC.

The chain's CDR3 is CASSQGSNTEAFF. The CDR3 DNA is TGCGCCAGCAGTCAGGGGTCCAACACTGAAGCTTTCTTT. The V gene is TRBV5-1, the J gene TRBJ1-1, with D perhaps TRBD1 (6 bases). V lost 5 bases, J lost 2 bases, and 10 bases lay in between. The germline gives CDR1 SGHRS, CDR2 YFSETQ. The CDR3 length is 13 residues. Together with reference TRBV5-1 and TRBJ1-1, the CDR3 gives the full variable domain: KAGVTQTPRYLIKTRGQQVTLSCSPISGHRSVSWYQQTPGQGLQFLFEYFSETQRNKGNFPGRFSGRQFSNSRSEMNVSTLELGDSALYLCASSQGSNTEAFFGQGTRLTVV.

The rearrangement links TRBV3-1 (or the pseudogene TRBV3-2) to TRBJ2-7; D gene ambiguous. Germline V CDR1 and CDR2: LGHDT, YNNKEL (reference sequence). With 6 bases removed from V and 5 bases from J, the gap between germline ends came to 8 bases. The CDR3 spans 11 residues. CDR3 residues: CASSRGHEQYF. CDR3 sequence (DNA): TGTGCCAGCAGTCGAGGACACGAGCAGTACTTC.

The CDR3 spells CASSRPQGATDTQYF. The CDR3 DNA reads TGTGCCAGCAGCCGCCCACAGGGGGCGACAGATACGCAGTATTTT. The chain recombines TRBV28 with TRBJ2-3; 9 bases are a match to TRBD1. Trimming removed 6 bases from V and 3 bases from J; junction bases left unmatched: 7. The length of the CDR3 is 15 residues. In germline, CDR1 is MDHEN, CDR2 SYDVKM.

The CDR3 reads CASTETAFYGYTF. The CDR3 coding sequence is TGTGCCAGCACCGAAACAGCATTCTATGGCTACACCTTC. The chain uses TRBV28 and TRBJ1-2; D is uncertain. The CDR3 length is 13 residues. Trimming cost V 7 bases and J 4 bases, with 13 bases left between them. Germline-derived CDR1 and CDR2 are MDHEN and SYDVKM.

The gene calls are TRBV10-3 and TRBJ1-1; D might be TRBD1 (6 bases). The CDR3 covers 12 residues. V was trimmed by 9 bases and J by 2 bases, leaving 10 bases between them. Looked up from germline, CDR1 is ENHRY and CDR2 is SYGVKD. In DNA form, the CDR3 reads TGTGCCATTTCAGGGGTAAACACTGAAGCTTTCTTT. Its translation is CAISGVNTEAFF.

A single count supports this clone. The chain is built from TRBV7-9 and TRBJ2-5, with D possibly being TRBD1 (6 bases). Germline CDR1 and CDR2: SEHNR and FQNEAQ (reference sequence). There are 13 residues in the CDR3. V was trimmed by 5 bases and J by 5 bases, leaving 12 bases between them. CDR3 bases: TGTGCCAGCAGCCAAATAGGGGGTGAGACCCAGTACTTC. Residues: CASSQIGGETQYF.

This rearrangement joins TRBV7-8 to TRBJ2-5; no clear D. Germline assignment: CDR1 SGHVS and CDR2 FQNEAQ. V gave up 2 bases and J gave up 5 bases, with 9 bases separating them. The CDR3 has 13 residues. The CDR3 sequence is CASSLRDLETQYF. In DNA form, the CDR3 reads TGTGCCAGCAGCTTAAGGGATTTGGAGACCCAGTACTTC.

The chain combines TRBV7-9 with TRBJ1-4; 11 nucleotides agree with TRBD1. CDR1 and CDR2 from the germline V gene are SEHNR and FQNEAQ (reference sequence). V lost 7 bases to trimming and J lost 6 bases; unmatched junction nucleotides: 7. CDR3 size: 15 residues. CDR3 protein: CASNQVGQGDEKLFF. CDR3 coding DNA: TGTGCCAGCAACCAAGTGGGACAGGGGGATGAAAAACTGTTTTTT.

This clone was counted a few times. The chain employs TRBV6-5 and TRBJ2-7; D is perhaps TRBD1 (6 bases). Germline loops: CDR1 MNHEY, CDR2 SVGAGI. Deletions cut 7 bases from V and 3 bases from J, with 7 bases between. CDR3 length: 11 residues. CDR3 region: CASTQGYEQYF. The CDR3 DNA sequence: TGTGCCAGCACACAGGGCTACGAGCAGTACTTC.

The CDR3 coding sequence is TGTGCCTGGGAACAGTCTCCCTCCTCTGGGGCCAACGTCCTGACTTTC. This sequence encodes CAWEQSPSSGANVLTF. The chain is built from TRBV30 and TRBJ2-6; no clear D gene. Germline CDR1 reads GTSNPN; CDR2 reads SVGIG (reference sequence). The CDR3 is 16 amino acids. The V gene lost 5 bases and the J gene lost 0 bases, with 14 bases spanning the gap.

A word on this clone: Since a much larger clone is just one base distant, this may be a read error. The chain recombines TRBV5-6 with TRBJ1-3, with TRBD1 matching 9 bases. The V and J ends lost 4 bases and 1 base, in that order; junction bases with no gene match: 3. Per the germline V gene, CDR1 is SGHDT and CDR2 is YYEEEE. The CDR3 length is 15 residues. The CDR3 region has the DNA TGTGCCAGCAGCCCCGGGACAGGGTCTGGAAACACCATATATTTT. This translates into CASSPGTGSGNTIYF.

The chain recombines TRBV6-5 with TRBJ1-2; tentatively, D is TRBD1 (5 bases). Germline V lookup: CDR1 MNHEY, CDR2 SVGAGI. This CDR3 is 12 amino acids long. Trimming left V 4 bases short and J 4 bases short, with 7 bases between. CDR3 DNA: TGTGCCAGCAGTTTAGACAGCTATGGCTACACCTTC. Encoded protein: CASSLDSYGYTF.

The chain joins TRBV28 to TRBJ2-5; D is perhaps TRBD2 (6 bases). Trimming took 2 bases from V and 2 from J, leaving 12 bases between them. The CDR3 loop spans 15 amino acids. Per the germline V gene, CDR1 is MDHEN and CDR2 is SYDVKM. The CDR3 spells CASSLQGTEQETQYF. Here the CDR3 DNA reads TGTGCCAGCAGTTTACAAGGGACTGAGCAAGAGACCCAGTACTTC.

The chain uses TRBV6-5 and TRBJ2-2; D not resolved. The CDR3 runs 15 residues. Per germline, CDR1 MNHEY and CDR2 SVGAGI. Trimming took off 2 bases at V and 3 bases at J, with 10 bases between the two ends. CDR3 sequence reads: CASSYQHSYTGELFF. The CDR3 DNA sequence: TGTGCCAGCAGTTACCAACACAGCTACACCGGGGAGCTGTTTTTT.

This chain connects TRBV5-5 to TRBJ1-5; D unresolved. Trimming shortened V by 4 bases and J by 5 bases, and 7 bases separated the two germline ends. This CDR3 contains 12 residues. The germline CDR1 and CDR2 sequences are SGHKS and YYEKEE (reference sequence). The DNA of the CDR3 is TGTGCCAGCAGCCTGGTGGATCAGCCCCAGCATTTT. Its translation: CASSLVDQPQHF. The full variable domain, with the rest looked up from reference TRBV5-5 and TRBJ1-5, is DAGVTQSPTHLIKTRGQQVTLRCSPISGHKSVSWYQQVLGQGPQFIFQYYEKEERGRGNFPDRFSARQFPNYSSELNVNALLLGDSALYLCASSLVDQPQHFGDGTRLSIL.

This sequence joins TRBV11-2 and TRBJ2-7, with D tentatively TRBD1 or TRBD2 (5 bases each). Germline CDR1 reads SGHAT; CDR2 reads FQNNGV. Trimming took 1 base from V and 3 from J, leaving 10 bases between them. This CDR3 has 14 amino acids. CDR3 sequence (DNA): TGTGCCAGCAGCTTAGCGGGGCTGTACTACGAGCAGTACTTC. It codes for CASSLAGLYYEQYF.

The J gene is TRBJ2-7, the V gene TRBV24-1; D tentatively reads TRBD1 or TRBD2 (6 bases each). The CDR3 is made up of 15 amino acids. Germline V gene data show CDR1 as KGHDR and CDR2 as SFDVKD. Trimming left V 7 bases short and J 5 bases short, with 20 bases between. The CDR3 sequence is CATSHGQGTLNEQYF. In DNA form, the CDR3 reads TGTGCCACCAGCCATGGGCAGGGGACTCTGAACGAGCAGTACTTC.

A word on this clone: The sample contains more than one DNA sequence encoding this CDR3. The chain links TRBV27 to TRBJ1-1; D is ambiguous. In germline, CDR1 is MNHEY, CDR2 SMNVEV (reference sequence). This CDR3 contains 13 residues. V was trimmed by 1 base and J by 1 base, leaving 4 bases between them. CDR3 in amino acids: CASSLYRNTEAFF. CDR3 nucleotide sequence: TGTGCCAGCAGTTTATACAGGAACACTGAAGCTTTCTTT.

The CDR3 loop reads CATSDYLGTEAFF. The CDR3 DNA follows: TGTGCCACCAGTGATTATCTAGGCACTGAAGCTTTCTTT. This rearrangement joins TRBV24-1 to TRBJ1-1; no clear D gene. The V and J ends lost 2 bases and 4 bases respectively, with 7 bases between them. This CDR3 has 13 residues. Germline assignment: CDR1 KGHDR and CDR2 SFDVKD.

The rearrangement joins TRBV5-6 to TRBJ2-1, with 14 bases matching TRBD2. The CDR3 contains 14 residues. Germline V gene data show CDR1 as SGHDT and CDR2 as YYEEEE. V lost 2 bases, J lost 15 bases, and 7 bases stayed unmatched. In DNA, the CDR3 is TGTGCCAGCAGCTTAGGGACTAGCGGGGGTCAACGGTTCTTC. As protein: CASSLGTSGGQRFF.

The chain employs TRBV27 and TRBJ2-5; D unclear. This CDR3 comprises 13 residues. Trimming took 3 bases from V and 9 from J, leaving 14 bases between them. The germline gives CDR1 MNHEY, CDR2 SMNVEV (reference sequence). The CDR3 DNA reads as TGTGCCAGCAGTTTCGGACGGTCCCGGGCCCAGTACTTC. It yields the protein CASSFGRSRAQYF.

The J gene is TRBJ1-2, the V gene TRBV12-5; D unresolved. Germline CDR1 reads LGHNT; CDR2 reads FRNRAP. Trimming shortened V by 6 bases and J by 0 bases, and 11 bases separated the two germline ends. This CDR3 has 14 amino acids. CDR3 amino acids: CASGRTYTNYGYTF. CDR3 nucleotides: TGTGCTAGTGGCCGGACTTACACTAACTATGGCTACACCTTC.

This clone was found many times. The CDR3 DNA follows: TGCGCCAGCAGCCAACAGGGCCCAGTTGGAAACACCATATATTTT. Translation gives CASSQQGPVGNTIYF. The V call is TRBV4-1, the J call TRBJ1-3, with D possibly being TRBD1 (5 bases). Trimming left V 2 bases short and J 3 bases short, with 11 bases between. The CDR3 loop spans 15 amino acids. Germline assignment: CDR1 MGHRA and CDR2 YSYEKL.

The chain carries TRBV29-1 and TRBJ1-2, with TRBD1 as a possible D gene (5 bases). Trimming took 4 bases from V and 8 from J, leaving 14 bases between them. Looked up from germline, CDR1 is SQVTM and CDR2 is ANQGSEA. The CDR3 covers 12 residues. This chain's CDR3 is CSVGTGSVGYTF. For the CDR3, the DNA is TGCAGCGTTGGAACAGGAAGTGTGGGCTACACCTTC.

The rearrangement uses TRBV6-5 and TRBJ1-2; TRBD1 agrees at 7 bases. In germline, CDR1 is MNHEY, CDR2 SVGAGI. The CDR3 is 15 amino acids. V was clipped by 4 bases and J by 2 bases; unmatched bases: 7. The CDR3 nucleotides read TGTGCCAGCAGTTTACTCGAGGACAGGAACTATGGCTACACCTTC. Protein: CASSLLEDRNYGYTF.

This chain connects TRBV19 to TRBJ2-7, with D possibly matching TRBD2 (6 bases). Germline CDR1 reads LNHDA; CDR2 reads SQIVND (reference sequence). CDR3 length: 14 residues. Deletions cut 5 bases from V and 3 bases from J, with 14 bases between. CDR3 residues: CASSPRGEVYEQYF. CDR3 coding DNA: TGTGCCAGTAGTCCCCGCGGGGAGGTCTACGAGCAGTACTTC.